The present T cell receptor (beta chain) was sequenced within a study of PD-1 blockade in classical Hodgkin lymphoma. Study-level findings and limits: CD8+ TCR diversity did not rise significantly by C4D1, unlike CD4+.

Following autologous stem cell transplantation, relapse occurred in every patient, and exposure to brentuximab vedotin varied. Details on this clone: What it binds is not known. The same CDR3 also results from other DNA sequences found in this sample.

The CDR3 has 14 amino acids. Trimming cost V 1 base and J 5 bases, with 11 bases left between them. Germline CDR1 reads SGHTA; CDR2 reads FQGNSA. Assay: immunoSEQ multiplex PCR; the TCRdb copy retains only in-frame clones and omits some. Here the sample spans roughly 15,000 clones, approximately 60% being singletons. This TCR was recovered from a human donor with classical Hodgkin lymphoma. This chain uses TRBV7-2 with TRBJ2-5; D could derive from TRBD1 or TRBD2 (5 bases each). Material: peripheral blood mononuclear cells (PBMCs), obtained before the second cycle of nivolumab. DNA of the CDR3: TGTGCCAGCAGCTTAGGGGGCCGGAGGGAGACCCAGTACTTC. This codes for CASSLGGRRETQYF.